Listed here is a single TCR beta chain. Trimming took 9 bases from V and 6 from J, leaving 15 bases between them. The CDR3 runs 14 residues. The germline V gene encodes CDR1 LNHDA and CDR2 SQIVND (reference sequence). This entry comes from a study of Graves' ophthalmopathy and Graves' hyperthyroidism. Amplification of the TCR beta CDR3 regions used RNA transcripts (as template). First-round RT-PCR relied on HTBI primers, and a second-round multiplex PCR came next. TCRdb re-called the multiplex PCR reads with MiXCR, one entry per CDR3 protein. The sample contains 400,000 or so distinct CDR3 sequences, approximately 15% of which appear only once.

The chain recombines TRBV19 with TRBJ1-6; D is undetermined. This receptor was obtained from a young woman with stable Graves' hyperthyroidism. The sample taken for sequencing was peripheral blood. The CDR3: CASSKFKGNSPLHF. CDR3 coding DNA: TGTGCCAGCTCTAAGTTCAAGGGTAATTCACCCCTCCACTTT.